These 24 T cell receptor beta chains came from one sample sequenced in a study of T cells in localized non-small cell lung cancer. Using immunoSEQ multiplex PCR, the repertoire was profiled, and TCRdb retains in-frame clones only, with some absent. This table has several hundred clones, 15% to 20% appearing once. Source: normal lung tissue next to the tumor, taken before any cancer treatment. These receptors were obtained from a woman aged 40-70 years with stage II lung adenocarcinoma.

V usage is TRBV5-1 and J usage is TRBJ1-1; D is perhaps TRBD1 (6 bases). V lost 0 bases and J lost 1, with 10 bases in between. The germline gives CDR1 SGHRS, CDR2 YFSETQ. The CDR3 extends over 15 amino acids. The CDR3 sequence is CASSLGSGQNTEAFF. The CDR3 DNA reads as TGCGCCAGCAGCTTGGGATCGGGACAGAACACTGAAGCTTTCTTT.

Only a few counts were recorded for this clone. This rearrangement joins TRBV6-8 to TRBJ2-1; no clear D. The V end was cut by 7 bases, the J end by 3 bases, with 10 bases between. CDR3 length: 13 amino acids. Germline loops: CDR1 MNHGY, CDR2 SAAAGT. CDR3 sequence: CASISDLYNEQFF. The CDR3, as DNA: TGTGCCAGCATCTCGGATCTCTACAATGAGCAGTTCTTC.

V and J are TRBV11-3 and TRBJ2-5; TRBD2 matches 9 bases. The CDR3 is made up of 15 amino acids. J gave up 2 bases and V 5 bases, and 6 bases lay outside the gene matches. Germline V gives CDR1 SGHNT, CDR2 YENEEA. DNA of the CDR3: TGTGCCAGCAGCCTAGGGACTAGCCTTCAAGAGACCCAGTACTTC. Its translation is CASSLGTSLQETQYF. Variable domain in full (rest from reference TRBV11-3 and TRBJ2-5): EAGVVQSPRYKIIEKKQPVAFWCNPISGHNTLYWYLQNLGQGPELLIRYENEEAVDDSQLPKDRFSAERLKGVDSTLKIQPAELGDSAVYLCASSLGTSLQETQYFGPGTRLLVL.

The CDR3 DNA is TGTGCCAGCAACCCTGGGGGAGGGGGGCAAGAGACCCAGTACTTC. Protein sequence: CASNPGGGGQETQYF. This rearrangement joins TRBV11-3 to TRBJ2-5, with D tentatively TRBD2 (7 bases). From germline, CDR1 is SGHNT and CDR2 YENEEA. The CDR3 covers 15 residues. V was cut by 7 bases and J by 2 bases, with 17 bases left in between.

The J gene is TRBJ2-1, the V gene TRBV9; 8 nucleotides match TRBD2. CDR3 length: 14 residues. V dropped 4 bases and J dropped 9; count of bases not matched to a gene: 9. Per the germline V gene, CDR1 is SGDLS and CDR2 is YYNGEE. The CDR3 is CASSFSGGGSEQFF. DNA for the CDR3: TGTGCCAGCAGCTTCAGCGGGGGAGGGAGTGAGCAGTTCTTC. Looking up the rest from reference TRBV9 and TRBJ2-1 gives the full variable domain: DSGVTQTPKHLITATGQRVTLRCSPRSGDLSVYWYQQSLDQGLQFLIQYYNGEERAKGNILERFSAQQFPDLHSELNLSSLELGDSALYFCASSFSGGGSEQFFGPGTRLTVL.

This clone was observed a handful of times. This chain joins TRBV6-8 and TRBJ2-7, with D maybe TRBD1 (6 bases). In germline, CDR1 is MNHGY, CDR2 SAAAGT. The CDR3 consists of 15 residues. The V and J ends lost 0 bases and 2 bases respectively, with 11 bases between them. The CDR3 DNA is TGTGCCAGCAGTTACTCAACAGGGCCCACCTACGAGCAGTACTTC. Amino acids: CASSYSTGPTYEQYF.

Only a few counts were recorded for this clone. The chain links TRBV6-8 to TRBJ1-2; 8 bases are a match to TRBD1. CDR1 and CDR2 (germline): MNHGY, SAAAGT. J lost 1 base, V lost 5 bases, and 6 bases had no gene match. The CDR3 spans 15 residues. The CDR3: CASSPQGGFNYGYTF. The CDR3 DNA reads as TGTGCCAGCAGTCCACAGGGGGGATTTAACTATGGCTACACCTTC.

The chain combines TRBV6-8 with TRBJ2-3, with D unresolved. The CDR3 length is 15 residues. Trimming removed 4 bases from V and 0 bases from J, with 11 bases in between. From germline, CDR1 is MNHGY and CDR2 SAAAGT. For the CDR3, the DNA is TGTGCCAGCAGTTTCTCCCTTTCTAGCACAGATACGCAGTATTTT. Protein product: CASSFSLSSTDTQYF.

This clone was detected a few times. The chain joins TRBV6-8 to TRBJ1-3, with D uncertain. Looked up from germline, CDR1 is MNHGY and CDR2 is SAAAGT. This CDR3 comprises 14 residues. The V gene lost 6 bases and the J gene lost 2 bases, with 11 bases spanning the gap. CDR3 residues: CASRRVGTGNTIYF. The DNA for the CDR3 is TGTGCCAGCAGAAGGGTGGGCACTGGAAACACCATATATTTT.

DNA of the CDR3: TGTGCCAGCTCGAGATCGGCAGGGGGCAGGGATCAGCCCCAGCATTTT. It is translated as CASSRSAGGRDQPQHF. This chain uses TRBV18 with TRBJ1-5; TRBD1 matches 8 bases. CDR1 KGHSH and CDR2 LQKENI come from the germline V gene. Germline trimming cut 6 bases from V and 5 bases from J; bases unmatched to any gene: 12. The CDR3 runs 16 residues.

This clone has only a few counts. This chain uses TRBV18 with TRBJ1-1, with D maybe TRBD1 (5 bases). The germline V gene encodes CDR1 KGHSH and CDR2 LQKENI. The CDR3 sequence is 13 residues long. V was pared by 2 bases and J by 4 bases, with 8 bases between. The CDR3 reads CASSPTGGTEAFF. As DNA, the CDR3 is TGTGCCAGCTCACCAACGGGGGGCACTGAAGCTTTCTTT.

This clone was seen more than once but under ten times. This CDR3 reads CASGTSGVDEQFF. As DNA, the CDR3 is TGCGCCAGCGGGACTAGCGGGGTCGATGAGCAGTTCTTC. The J gene is TRBJ2-1, the V gene TRBV10-2, with 13 bases that match TRBD2. V lost 8 bases and J lost 8; bases outside the gene matches: 3. Germline V CDR1 and CDR2: WSHSY, SAAADI. The CDR3 sequence is 13 residues long.

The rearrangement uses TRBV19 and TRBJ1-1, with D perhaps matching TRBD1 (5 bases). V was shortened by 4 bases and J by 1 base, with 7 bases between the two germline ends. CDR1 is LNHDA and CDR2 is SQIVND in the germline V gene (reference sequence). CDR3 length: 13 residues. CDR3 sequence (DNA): TGTGCCAGTAGTAAACAGGCGAACACTGAAGCTTTCTTT. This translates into CASSKQANTEAFF. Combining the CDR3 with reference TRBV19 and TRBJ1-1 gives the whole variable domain DGGITQSPKYLFRKEGQNVTLSCEQNLNHDAMYWYRQDPGQGLRLIYYSQIVNDFQKGDIAEGYSVSREKKESFPLTVTSAQKNPTAFYLCASSKQANTEAFFGQGTRLTVV.

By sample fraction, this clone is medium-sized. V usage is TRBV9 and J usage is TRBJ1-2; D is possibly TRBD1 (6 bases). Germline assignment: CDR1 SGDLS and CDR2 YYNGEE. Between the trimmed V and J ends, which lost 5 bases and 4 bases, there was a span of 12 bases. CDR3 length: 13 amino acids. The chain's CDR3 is CASSERQVYGYTF. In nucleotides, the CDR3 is TGTGCCAGCAGTGAGAGACAGGTCTATGGCTACACCTTC.

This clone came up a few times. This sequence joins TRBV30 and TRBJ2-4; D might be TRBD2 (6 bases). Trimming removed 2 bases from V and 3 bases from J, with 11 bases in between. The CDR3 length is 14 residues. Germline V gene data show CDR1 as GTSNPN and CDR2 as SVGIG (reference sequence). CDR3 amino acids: CAWSPTTSKNIQYF. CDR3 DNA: TGTGCCTGGAGTCCAACGACTAGCAAAAACATTCAGTACTTC.

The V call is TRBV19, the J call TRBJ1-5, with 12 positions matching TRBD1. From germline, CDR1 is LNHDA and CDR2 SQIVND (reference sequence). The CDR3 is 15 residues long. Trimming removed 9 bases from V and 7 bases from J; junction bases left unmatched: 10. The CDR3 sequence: CASSGGTGGEQPQHF. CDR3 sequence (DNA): TGTGCCAGCTCTGGGGGGACAGGGGGCGAGCAGCCCCAGCATTTT.

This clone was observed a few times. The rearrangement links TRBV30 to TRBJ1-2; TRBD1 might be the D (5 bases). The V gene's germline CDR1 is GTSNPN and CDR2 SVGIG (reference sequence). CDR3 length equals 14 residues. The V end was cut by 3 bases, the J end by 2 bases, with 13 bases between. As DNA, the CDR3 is TGTGCCTGGAGCCGTCTGGGGCGAAACTATGGCTACACCTTC. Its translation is CAWSRLGRNYGYTF. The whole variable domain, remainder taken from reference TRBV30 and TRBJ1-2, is SQTIHQWPATLVQPVGSPLSLECTVEGTSNPNLYWYRQAAGRGLQLLFYSVGIGQISSEVPQNLSASRPQDRQFILSSKKLLLSDSGFYLCAWSRLGRNYGYTFGSGTRLTVV.

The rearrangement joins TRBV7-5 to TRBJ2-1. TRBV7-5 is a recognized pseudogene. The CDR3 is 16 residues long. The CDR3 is CASSLRTSRGYNEQFF. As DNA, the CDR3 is TGTGCCAGCAGCTTAAGAACTAGCAGGGGATACAATGAGCAGTTCTTC.

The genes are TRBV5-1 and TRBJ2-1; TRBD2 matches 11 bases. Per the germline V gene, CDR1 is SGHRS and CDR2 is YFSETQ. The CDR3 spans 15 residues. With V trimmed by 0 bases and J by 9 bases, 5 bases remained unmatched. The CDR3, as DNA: TGCGCCAGCAGCTTGGAACTAGCGGGAGTTCCTGAGCAGTTCTTC. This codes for CASSLELAGVPEQFF.

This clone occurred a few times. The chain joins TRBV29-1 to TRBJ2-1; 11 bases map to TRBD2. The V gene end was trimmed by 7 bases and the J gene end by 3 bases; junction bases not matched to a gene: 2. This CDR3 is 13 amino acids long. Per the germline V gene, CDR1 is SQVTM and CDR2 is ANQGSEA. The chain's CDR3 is CSAGTSGYNEQFF. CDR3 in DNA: TGCAGCGCTGGGACTAGCGGCTACAATGAGCAGTTCTTC.

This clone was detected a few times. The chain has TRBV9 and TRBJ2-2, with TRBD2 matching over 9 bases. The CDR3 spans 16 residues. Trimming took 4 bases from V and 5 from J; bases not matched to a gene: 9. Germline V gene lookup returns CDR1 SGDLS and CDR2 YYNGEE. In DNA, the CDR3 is TGTGCCAGCAGCCTTGGGCTAGCGGGGTTAACCGGGGAGCTGTTTTTT. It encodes CASSLGLAGLTGELFF. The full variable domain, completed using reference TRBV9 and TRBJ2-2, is DSGVTQTPKHLITATGQRVTLRCSPRSGDLSVYWYQQSLDQGLQFLIQYYNGEERAKGNILERFSAQQFPDLHSELNLSSLELGDSALYFCASSLGLAGLTGELFFGEGSRLTVL.

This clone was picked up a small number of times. The CDR3 nucleotides read TGTGCCAGCAGGGTACAGGGGCGGGATACTGAAGCTTTCTTT. This gives the protein CASRVQGRDTEAFF. The chain has TRBV6-8 and TRBJ1-1; 7 nucleotides match TRBD1. The CDR3 consists of 14 residues. Per germline, CDR1 MNHGY and CDR2 SAAAGT. V gave up 6 bases and J gave up 5 bases; unmatched junction bases: 9.

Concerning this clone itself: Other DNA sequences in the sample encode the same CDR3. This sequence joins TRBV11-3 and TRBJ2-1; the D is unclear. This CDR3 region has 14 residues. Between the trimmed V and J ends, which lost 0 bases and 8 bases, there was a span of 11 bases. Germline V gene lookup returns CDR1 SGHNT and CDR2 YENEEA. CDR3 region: CASSLDGPLDEQFF. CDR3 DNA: TGTGCCAGCAGCTTAGATGGACCCCTCGATGAGCAGTTCTTC.

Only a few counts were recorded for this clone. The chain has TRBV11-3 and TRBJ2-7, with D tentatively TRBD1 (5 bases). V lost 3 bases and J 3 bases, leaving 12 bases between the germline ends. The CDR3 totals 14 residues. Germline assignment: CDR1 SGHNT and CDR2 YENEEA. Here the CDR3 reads CASSLGTGFYEQYF. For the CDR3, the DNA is TGTGCCAGCAGCTTGGGAACAGGATTCTACGAGCAGTACTTC.